These 9 T cell receptor beta chains share one sample of origin, sequenced in a study of OX40 agonist ivuxolimab in advanced cancers. Assay: immunoSEQ multiplex PCR; the TCRdb copy retains only in-frame clones and omits some. The table lists tens of thousands of clones, nearly 95% of them singletons. The sample was CD4+ or CD8+ T cells sorted from blood, taken in a trial of the OX40 agonist ivuxolimab. The receptors originated from an adult with an advanced solid tumor such as melanoma, head and neck, liver or kidney cancer.

This clone was recorded only once. This sequence joins TRBV10-2 and TRBJ2-5, with 12 bases matching TRBD2. J lost 5 bases, V lost 4 bases, and 8 bases had no gene match. Germline CDR1 WSHSY, CDR2 SAAADI. The CDR3 spans 16 residues. CDR3 in amino acids: CASSATSGRFSETQYF. CDR3 DNA sequence: TGCGCCAGCAGTGCGACTAGCGGGAGATTTTCGGAGACCCAGTACTTC.

The chain joins TRBV7-9 to TRBJ1-4; tentative D call: TRBD1 (5 bases). Trimming took off 5 bases at V and 4 bases at J, with 11 bases between the two ends. CDR1 is SEHNR and CDR2 is FQNEAQ in the germline V gene (reference sequence). The CDR3 contains 14 residues. This CDR3 is CASSAPDSNEKLFF. CDR3 nucleotides: TGTGCCAGCAGCGCCCCCGACAGTAATGAAAAACTGTTTTTT.

This chain links TRBV14 with TRBJ2-5; no definite D call. Trimming shortened V by 1 base and J by 4 bases, and 13 bases separated the two germline ends. Germline loops: CDR1 SGHDN, CDR2 FVKESK. The CDR3 totals 15 residues. The CDR3 spells CASSQAPTRLETQYF. Here the CDR3 DNA reads TGTGCCAGCAGCCAAGCCCCGACACGGCTAGAGACCCAGTACTTC.

This clone came up once. The chain has TRBV5-6 and TRBJ2-4, with D maybe TRBD2 (6 bases). V gave up 2 bases and J gave up 8 bases, with 17 bases separating them. Germline CDR1 SGHDT, CDR2 YYEEEE. This CDR3 comprises 15 residues. This chain's CDR3 is CASSLGPRRVDIQYF. The DNA of the CDR3 is TGTGCCAGCAGCTTAGGACCTCGGAGGGTAGACATTCAGTACTTC.

Regarding this clone: Other DNA sequences of this sample code for an identical CDR3. The chain employs TRBV5-6 and TRBJ2-5; no clear D. Trimming stripped 0 bases from V and 5 bases from J, with 2 bases between. CDR1 is SGHDT and CDR2 is YYEEEE in the germline V gene. This CDR3 spans 11 amino acids. The CDR3 sequence: CASSLAETQYF. The CDR3 nucleotides read TGTGCCAGCAGCTTGGCCGAGACCCAGTACTTC.

This clone was detected a few times. The chain recombines TRBV5-6 with TRBJ1-1, with D possibly TRBD1 on 6 matching bases. The V end was cut by 4 bases, the J end by 4 bases, with 11 bases between. This CDR3 region has 13 residues. In germline, CDR1 is SGHDT, CDR2 YYEEEE. CDR3 sequence: CASSAGVGTEAFF. CDR3 in DNA: TGTGCCAGCAGCGCAGGGGTAGGCACTGAAGCTTTCTTT. Full variable domain (outside the CDR3, taken from reference TRBV5-6 and TRBJ1-1): DAGVTQSPTHLIKTRGQQVTLRCSPKSGHDTVSWYQQALGQGPQFIFQYYEEEERQRGNFPDRFSGHQFPNYSSELNVNALLLGDSALYLCASSAGVGTEAFFGQGTRLTVV.

The gene calls are TRBV5-4 and TRBJ2-1; D remains unclear. The CDR3 has 13 amino acids. Germline CDR1 and CDR2: SGHNT and YYREEE (reference sequence). V lost 0 bases and J lost 5, with 6 bases in between. CDR3 protein: CASSLDTNNEQFF. The CDR3 DNA reads as TGTGCCAGCAGCTTGGACACGAACAATGAGCAGTTCTTC.

The chain links TRBV28 to TRBJ2-7, with 10 bases that match TRBD1. The germline V gene has CDR1 MDHEN and CDR2 SYDVKM. V was pared by 3 bases and J by 6 bases, with 2 bases of the junction left unmatched. The CDR3 is made up of 13 amino acids. The CDR3 sequence: CASSLTGGGEQYF. CDR3 in DNA: TGTGCCAGCAGTTTGACAGGGGGCGGCGAGCAGTACTTC.

The chain combines TRBV6-5 with TRBJ2-5, with 10 bases lining up with TRBD2. This CDR3 spans 15 amino acids. Per germline, CDR1 MNHEY and CDR2 SVGAGI. V lost 4 bases, J lost 2 bases, and 4 bases stayed unmatched. The CDR3, as DNA: TGTGCCAGCAGTTTAGCGGGAGGTCCTCAAGAGACCCAGTACTTC. Translating it yields CASSLAGGPQETQYF.